This T cell receptor beta chain stems from a study of shared clonotypes between healthy human individuals. Study-wide background: The study used three CD4 naive, three CD4 memory, two CD8 naive and one CD8 memory plate per donor.

Cells designated naive CD8 were CD45RO-negative and were positively selected for CCR7, with terminally differentiated effector memory CD45RA+ cells excluded. The V and J ends lost 4 bases and 6 bases respectively, with 13 bases between them. Germline CDR1 and CDR2: GTSNPN and SVGIG (reference sequence). CDR3 length: 14 amino acids. Concerning this clone: The antigen remains unidentified.

The assay was immunoSEQ multiplex PCR, and TCRdb's table has in-frame clones only and misses some. The table lists 1.5 million to 2.5 million clones, just under 95% of them singletons. Findings and caveats of the study: The study found lower generation probabilities in non-shared clonotypes than in those shared by all four donors.

This clonotype was obtained from a man aged 18 to 29 in good health. The sample taken for sequencing was naive CD8+ T cells sorted from blood. The chain has TRBV30 and TRBJ1-6; D remains unclear. CDR3 DNA: TGTGCCTGGACGGAAGGGCTCTTTAATTCACCCCTCCACTTT. This gives the protein CAWTEGLFNSPLHF.